Described below is a single T cell receptor (beta chain) sequence and its context. Investigators spread the genomic DNA of each subset evenly over several immunoSEQ plates. The table came from immunoSEQ multiplex PCR; TCRdb's copy has only in-frame clones and leaves some out. The sample includes about 450,000 clones, roughly 80% of them seen just once. Trimming shortened V by 1 base and J by 2 bases, and 12 bases separated the two germline ends. This CDR3 has 16 amino acids. CDR1 and CDR2 from the germline V gene are LNHDA and SQIVND (reference sequence). The source of the sample is a study of shared clonotypes between healthy human individuals. In the study overall: A few men and a couple of women, aged 18 to 49, were donors.

Source material: PBMCs. The V and J genes are TRBV19 and TRBJ1-5; tentatively, D is TRBD1 (6 bases). This sequence was found in a woman between 35 and 50 years old in good health. Some clones in this sample may be carry-over from other donors' samples. The CDR3 nucleotides are TGTGCCAGTAGTATAGCTGGGGGGCGAGGCAATCAGCCCCAGCATTTT. Residues: CASSIAGGRGNQPQHF. The entire variable domain, with the rest obtained from reference TRBV19 and TRBJ1-5, is as follows: DGGITQSPKYLFRKEGQNVTLSCEQNLNHDAMYWYRQDPGQGLRLIYYSQIVNDFQKGDIAEGYSVSREKKESFPLTVTSAQKNPTAFYLCASSIAGGRGNQPQHFGDGTRLSIL.